These 7 T cell receptor beta chains originate from one sample sequenced in a study of blood T cell repertoires in COVID-19. This table comes from immunoSEQ multiplex PCR, and its TCRdb copy is limited to in-frame clones, with some not included. Among tens of thousands of clones listed, roughly 84% were seen once. The sample was peripheral blood. The receptors here all came from a man in his 60s with COVID-19, enrolled during active disease.

The chain has TRBV4-2 and TRBJ2-5; the D gene is possibly TRBD2 (5 bases). The CDR3 contains 15 residues. V lost 1 base, J lost 2 bases, and 11 bases lay in between. Germline lookup yields CDR1 LGHNA and CDR2 YNFKEQ. CDR3 amino acids: CASSQASGLQETQYF. CDR3 DNA sequence: TGTGCCAGCAGCCAAGCCTCGGGATTACAAGAGACCCAGTACTTC.

The rearrangement joins TRBV6-5 to TRBJ2-7; D is perhaps TRBD2 (6 bases). CDR3 length: 15 amino acids. V lost 6 bases to trimming and J lost 4 bases, with 19 bases between them. CDR1 MNHEY and CDR2 SVGAGI come from the germline V gene. The CDR3, as DNA: TGTGCCAGCAGAGCCCCCCTCGCGGGGCCATACGAGCAGTACTTC. Its translation: CASRAPLAGPYEQYF.

The chain is built from TRBV19 and TRBJ1-5, with TRBD1 as a possible D gene (5 bases). In germline, CDR1 is LNHDA, CDR2 SQIVND (reference sequence). V was shortened by 11 bases and J by 2 bases, with 19 bases between the two germline ends. CDR3 length: 15 amino acids. The CDR3 nucleotides are TGTGCCTCCCACAACCTAGGAGGGGGCAATCAGCCCCAGCATTTT. Amino acids: CASHNLGGGNQPQHF.

This sequence joins TRBV3-1 (or the pseudogene TRBV3-2) and TRBJ2-5; possibly TRBD2 for D (5 bases). The CDR3 runs 14 residues. Germline CDR1 is LGHDT and CDR2 is YNNKEL (reference sequence). V lost 1 base to trimming and J lost 5 bases, with 11 bases between them. The CDR3 reads CASSQGTRDETQYF. The CDR3, as DNA: TGTGCCAGCAGCCAAGGAACTAGAGACGAGACCCAGTACTTC.

The chain has TRBV5-1 and TRBJ2-5, with 7 bases fitting TRBD1. J lost 5 bases, V lost 9 bases, and 10 bases had no gene match. Germline loops: CDR1 SGHRS, CDR2 YFSETQ. This CDR3 contains 13 residues. The DNA of the CDR3 is TGCGCCACAGGAGAGGGGGCGTTTGAGACCCAGTACTTC. The encoded protein is CATGEGAFETQYF. Supplemented by reference TRBV5-1 and TRBJ2-5, the full variable domain reads KAGVTQTPRYLIKTRGQQVTLSCSPISGHRSVSWYQQTPGQGLQFLFEYFSETQRNKGNFPGRFSGRQFSNSRSEMNVSTLELGDSALYLCATGEGAFETQYFGPGTRLLVL.

This sequence joins TRBV27 and TRBJ2-7, with D maybe TRBD1 (5 bases). Germline loops: CDR1 MNHEY, CDR2 SMNVEV (reference sequence). CDR3 size: 16 residues. Trimming shortened V by 7 bases and J by 0 bases, and 19 bases separated the two germline ends. The CDR3 sequence is CASTRNPATGSYEQYF. In DNA, the CDR3 is TGTGCCAGCACGCGAAATCCAGCCACAGGCTCCTACGAGCAGTACTTC.

The gene calls are TRBV15 and TRBJ1-4; 9 nucleotides match TRBD1. The ends lost 2 bases at V and 6 bases at J; junction bases unmatched: 7. Germline values: CDR1 LNHNV, CDR2 YYDKDF (reference sequence). The CDR3 spans 16 residues. The CDR3 loop is CATSRSRTGEDEKLFF. DNA of the CDR3: TGTGCCACCAGCAGATCCAGGACAGGGGAGGATGAAAAACTGTTTTTT.